The subject of this entry is one TCR beta chain. Its specificity is unknown. Using immunoSEQ multiplex PCR, the repertoire was profiled, and TCRdb retains in-frame clones only, with some absent. The repertoire holds 150,000 to 200,000 clones, with 85% to 95% as singletons. The sample comes from a study of T cell responses to AZD1222 COVID-19 vaccine. Study-wide background: Timing groups of about 4 and about 12 weeks for second doses were pooled.

Notes on the study in general: Donors were chiefly white British, with a greater number of females, and clonal diversity was perhaps underestimated.

The clonotype comes from an adult in good health. The sequences come from peripheral blood, collected on day 0 of AZD1222 vaccination.

The DNA of the CDR3 is TGTGCCAGCAGTTTATTTGGGACAGCTAACTATGGCTACACCTTC. It codes for CASSLFGTANYGYTF. The chain combines TRBV27 with TRBJ1-2, with 7 bases identical to TRBD1. The germline V gene has CDR1 MNHEY and CDR2 SMNVEV (reference sequence). V was clipped by 1 base and J by 0 bases; unmatched bases: 2. The CDR3 is made up of 15 amino acids.